One and the same sample provided the 12 T cell receptor beta chains below, sequenced in a study of blood T cell repertoires in COVID-19. Clones were sequenced by immunoSEQ multiplex PCR, and TCRdb holds only the in-frame ones, with some missing. Among 100,000 to 150,000 clones listed, around 89% were seen once. Input material: peripheral blood. Receptors originate from a man aged 50-59 years with acute or convalescent COVID-19.

The rearrangement links TRBV30 to TRBJ2-5; 8 bases align to TRBD2. V was pared by 2 bases and J by 7 bases, with 12 bases of the junction left unmatched. CDR3 length: 15 residues. Germline V CDR1 and CDR2: GTSNPN, SVGIG (reference sequence). The CDR3 reads CAWSRSVAGSRTQYF. CDR3 sequence (DNA): TGTGCCTGGAGTAGGTCGGTAGCGGGGTCGAGGACCCAGTACTTC.

This clone was seen a handful of times. The chain combines TRBV18 with TRBJ2-7; 9 bases agree with TRBD1. Germline values: CDR1 KGHSH, CDR2 LQKENI. Trimming cost V 6 bases and J 2 bases; bases outside gene matches: 14. The CDR3 totals 17 residues. The CDR3: CASSPRPYRGRTYEQYF. DNA for the CDR3: TGTGCCAGCTCCCCGCGGCCGTACAGGGGGCGAACCTACGAGCAGTACTTC.

Only one count was recorded for this clone. The chain carries TRBV3-1 (or the pseudogene TRBV3-2) and TRBJ1-1; 8 nucleotides line up with TRBD1. J was trimmed by 3 bases and V by 1 base; bases with no gene match: 10. This CDR3 has 17 residues. The germline V gene has CDR1 LGHDT and CDR2 YNNKEL (reference sequence). The CDR3 is CASSQVRQGLIYTEAFF. In nucleotides, the CDR3 is TGTGCCAGCAGCCAAGTGAGACAGGGGCTGATATACACTGAAGCTTTCTTT.

The V gene is TRBV9, the J gene TRBJ2-1; 7 bases align to TRBD2. The CDR3 loop spans 15 amino acids. V lost 2 bases, J lost 2 bases, and 4 bases stayed unmatched. The V gene's germline CDR1 is SGDLS and CDR2 YYNGEE. The CDR3 sequence is CASSVRREPYNEQFF. The CDR3 DNA is TGTGCCAGCAGCGTGAGGCGGGAGCCCTACAATGAGCAGTTCTTC. The complete variable domain, with remaining parts taken from reference TRBV9 and TRBJ2-1, reads DSGVTQTPKHLITATGQRVTLRCSPRSGDLSVYWYQQSLDQGLQFLIQYYNGEERAKGNILERFSAQQFPDLHSELNLSSLELGDSALYFCASSVRREPYNEQFFGPGTRLTVL.

The V and J genes are TRBV7-9 and TRBJ1-5; D remains unclear. Germline CDR1 SEHNR, CDR2 FQNEAQ (reference sequence). Trimming took 3 bases from V and 15 from J, leaving 15 bases between them. The CDR3 has 12 amino acids. The CDR3 reads CASSFNQNLWHF. CDR3 nucleotide sequence: TGTGCCAGCAGCTTTAATCAGAATCTCTGGCATTTT.

This sequence joins TRBV9 and TRBJ2-7; 9 bases agree with TRBD1. The CDR3 runs 17 residues. Germline loops: CDR1 SGDLS, CDR2 YYNGEE. J gave up 2 bases and V 4 bases, and 13 bases lay outside the gene matches. Here the CDR3 DNA reads TGTGCCAGCAGCCCCCAGACCGGGACAGGGCTCCCCTACGAGCAGTACTTC. It encodes CASSPQTGTGLPYEQYF.

This chain connects TRBV5-1 to TRBJ2-7, with 9 bases aligning to TRBD2. The germline gives CDR1 SGHRS, CDR2 YFSETQ. V shed 0 bases, J shed 2 bases, and the junction held 3 bases outside the gene matches. The CDR3 spans 15 residues. CDR3 sequence: CASSLEAGGAYEQYF. In nucleotides, the CDR3 is TGCGCCAGCAGCTTGGAGGCGGGAGGGGCCTACGAGCAGTACTTC. Variable domain in full (rest from reference TRBV5-1 and TRBJ2-7): KAGVTQTPRYLIKTRGQQVTLSCSPISGHRSVSWYQQTPGQGLQFLFEYFSETQRNKGNFPGRFSGRQFSNSRSEMNVSTLELGDSALYLCASSLEAGGAYEQYFGPGTRLTVT.

CDR3: CASSQEALPSEQYF. CDR3 nucleotides: TGCGCCAGCAGCCAAGAGGCCCTACCTAGCGAGCAGTACTTC. The chain joins TRBV4-1 to TRBJ2-7; D remains ambiguous. The CDR3 spans 14 residues. Germline assignment: CDR1 MGHRA and CDR2 YSYEKL. V lost 0 bases and J lost 6, with 12 bases in between.

The rearrangement links TRBV7-6 to TRBJ2-1, with 7 bases identical to TRBD2. Germline CDR1 is SGHVS and CDR2 is FNYEAQ. This CDR3 comprises 16 residues. V was pared by 5 bases and J by 3 bases, with 10 bases of the junction left unmatched. CDR3: CASSPGGLGLYNEQFF. The CDR3 coding sequence is TGTGCCAGCAGCCCTGGCGGACTAGGGCTCTACAATGAGCAGTTCTTC.

The CDR3 DNA reads as TGTGCCAGCAGTGCTCCGGGGAGACTAGCGGATACCTACGAGCAGTACTTC. Translated, it gives CASSAPGRLADTYEQYF. The chain employs TRBV2 and TRBJ2-7, with TRBD2 matching over 9 bases. This CDR3 has 17 amino acids. The trim removed 4 bases at V and 2 bases at J, leaving 12 bases unmatched. The V gene's germline CDR1 is SNHLY and CDR2 FYNNEI.

This chain links TRBV21-1 with TRBJ1-5; the D call in the table, TRBD1, was not verified against the DNA. TRBV21-1 is flagged as a pseudogene. The CDR3 totals 16 residues. CDR3 nucleotides: TGTGCCAGCAGCATCACGACAGGCCCTTTCAATCAGCCCCAGCATTTT. Translation: CASSITTGPFNQPQHF.

CDR3 in amino acids: CATSDPRQGIRTQYF. The CDR3 DNA is TGTGCCACCAGTGATCCAAGACAGGGTATAAGGACGCAGTATTTT. The chain employs TRBV24-1 and TRBJ2-3; 7 nucleotides match TRBD1. The V gene end was trimmed by 3 bases and the J gene end by 9 bases; junction bases not matched to a gene: 11. Germline CDR1 and CDR2: KGHDR and SFDVKD. The CDR3 has 15 residues.